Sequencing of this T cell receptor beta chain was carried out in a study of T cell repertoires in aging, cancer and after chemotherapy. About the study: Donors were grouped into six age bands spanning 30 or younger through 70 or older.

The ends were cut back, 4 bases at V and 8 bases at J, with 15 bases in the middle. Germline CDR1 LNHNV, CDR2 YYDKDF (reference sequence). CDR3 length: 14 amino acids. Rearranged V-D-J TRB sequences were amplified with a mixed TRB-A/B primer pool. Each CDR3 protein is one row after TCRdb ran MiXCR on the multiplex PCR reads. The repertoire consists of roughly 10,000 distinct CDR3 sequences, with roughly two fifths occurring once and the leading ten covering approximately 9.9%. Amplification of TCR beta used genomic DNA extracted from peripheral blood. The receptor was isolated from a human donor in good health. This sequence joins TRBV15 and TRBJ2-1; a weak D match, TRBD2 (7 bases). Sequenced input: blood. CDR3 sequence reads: CATSIRGALDEQFF. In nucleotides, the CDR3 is TGTGCCACCAGCATCCGGGGGGCCTTGGATGAGCAGTTCTTC.